What follows is one T cell receptor (beta chain) and its context. Amplification used 60 Vbeta primers and 13 Jbeta primers. The protocol was immunoSEQ multiplex PCR, while the TCRdb copy is restricted to in-frame clones and leaves out a portion. The table records about 150,000 clones, roughly 80% of them present only once. This sample stems from a study of cytomegalovirus exposure and HLA in healthy donors. CDR1 and CDR2 from the germline V gene are KGHSH and LQKENI. This CDR3 is built from 13 residues. The V gene end was trimmed by 3 bases and the J gene end by 11 bases; junction bases not matched to a gene: 7.

The sequence was obtained from a man aged 35-49 years in good health and CMV-seropositive. The chain recombines TRBV18 with TRBJ2-3, with TRBD1 matching over 8 bases. Source material: PBMCs. The chain's CDR3 is CASSPRLDREQYF. The CDR3 DNA is TGTGCCAGCTCACCCCGTCTGGACAGGGAGCAGTATTTT.